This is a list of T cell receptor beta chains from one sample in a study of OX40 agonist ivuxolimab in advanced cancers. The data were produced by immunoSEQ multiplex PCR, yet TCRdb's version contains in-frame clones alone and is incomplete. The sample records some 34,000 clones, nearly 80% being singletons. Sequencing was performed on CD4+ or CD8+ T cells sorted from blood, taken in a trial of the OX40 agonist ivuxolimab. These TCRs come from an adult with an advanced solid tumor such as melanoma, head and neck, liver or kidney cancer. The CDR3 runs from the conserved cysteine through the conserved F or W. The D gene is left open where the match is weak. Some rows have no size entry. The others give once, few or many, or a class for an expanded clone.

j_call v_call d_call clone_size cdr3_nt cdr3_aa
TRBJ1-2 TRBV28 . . TGTGCCAGCAGCCTAACAGGGAACTATGGCTACACCTTC CASSLTGNYGYTF
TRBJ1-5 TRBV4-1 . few TGCGCCAGCAGCCAAGATCCAGGTCAGCCCCAGCATTTT CASSQDPGQPQHF
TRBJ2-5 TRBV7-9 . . TGTGCCAGCAGCTTGAAAGAGACCCAGTACTTC CASSLKETQYF
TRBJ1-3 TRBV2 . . TGTGCCAGCACCAAGCCGAGCTCTGGAAACACCATATATTTT CASTKPSSGNTIYF
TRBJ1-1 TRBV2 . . TGTGCCCATAACGCAGGGGCAGATGAAGCTTTCTTT CAHNAGADEAFF
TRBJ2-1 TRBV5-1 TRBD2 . TGCGCCAGCAGCTTAGGCGGGAGAGGGGACAATGAGCAGTTCTTC CASSLGGRGDNEQFF
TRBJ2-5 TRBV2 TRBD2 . TGTGCCAGCAGTTCAAGCGGGGGGAACCAAGAGACCCAGTACTTC CASSSSGGNQETQYF
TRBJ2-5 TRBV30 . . TGTGCCTGGAGTGACGGGCCGAGGACCCAGTACTTC CAWSDGPRTQYF
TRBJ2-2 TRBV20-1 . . TGCAGTGCTATAAACACCGGGGAGCTGTTTTTT CSAINTGELFF
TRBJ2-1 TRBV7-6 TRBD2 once TGTGCCAGCAGCTTAATGACTAGCGGGGGGGCCGGTGAGCAGTTCTTC CASSLMTSGGAGEQFF
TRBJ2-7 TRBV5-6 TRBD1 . TGTGCCAGCAGCGTGGACAGGGGTTACACCTACGAGCAGTACTTC CASSVDRGYTYEQYF
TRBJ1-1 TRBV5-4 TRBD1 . TGTGCCAGCAGCTTGGAACAGGGGGCAGGCGCTGAAGCTTTCTTT CASSLEQGAGAEAFF
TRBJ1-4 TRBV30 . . TGTGCCTGGAGACAGGGTTCGGTTGAAAAACTGTTTTTT CAWRQGSVEKLFF
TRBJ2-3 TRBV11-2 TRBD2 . TGTGCCAGCAGCCCACAGGGACTAGCGGGAGATGCAGATACGCAGTATTTT CASSPQGLAGDADTQYF
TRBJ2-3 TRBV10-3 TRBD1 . TGTGCCATCAGTGGGGACAGGGGGCTCGCAGATACGCAGTATTTT CAISGDRGLADTQYF
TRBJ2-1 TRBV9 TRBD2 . TGTGCCAGCAGCGCCTCCGGGGGGAGCGATGAGCAGTTCTTC CASSASGGSDEQFF
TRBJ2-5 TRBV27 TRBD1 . TGTGCCAGCAGTTCAGCCGGGACAGGGGGGGAGACCCAGTACTTC CASSSAGTGGETQYF
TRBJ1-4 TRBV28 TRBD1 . TGTGCCAGCAAACCTCCGGGACAGGGGATTGAAAAACTGTTTTTT CASKPPGQGIEKLFF
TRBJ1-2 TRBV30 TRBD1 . TGTGCCTGGAGCCAACGCTACAGGGGACTAGGCTATGGCTACACCTTC CAWSQRYRGLGYGYTF
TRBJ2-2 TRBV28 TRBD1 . TGTGCCAGCAGTTTCCCGGCAGGGGGGAACACCGGGGAGCTGTTTTTT CASSFPAGGNTGELFF
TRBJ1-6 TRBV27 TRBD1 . TGTGCCAGCAGCAGGGACAGGGATAATTCACCCCTCCACTTT CASSRDRDNSPLHF
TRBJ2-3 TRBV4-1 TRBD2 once TGCGCCAGCAGCCTTAGCGGGGGGGCTTACGATACGCAGTATTTT CASSLSGGAYDTQYF
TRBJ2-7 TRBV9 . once TGTGCCAGCAGCGCCTTGGACCAGAGCTCCTACGAGCAGTACTTC CASSALDQSSYEQYF
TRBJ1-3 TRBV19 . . TGTGCCAGTCTTTCCTCAGGGGACCCGATCTCTGGAAACACCATATATTTT CASLSSGDPISGNTIYF
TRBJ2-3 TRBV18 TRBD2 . TGTGCCAGCTCGCAACGGGAGGGCCGAAGGATAGGACCGGATACGCAGTATTTT CASSQREGRRIGPDTQYF
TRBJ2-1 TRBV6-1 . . TGTGCCAGCACCCCTTCGGGACCCTCATCTGAGCAGTTCTTC CASTPSGPSSEQFF
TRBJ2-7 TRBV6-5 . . TGTGCAGACTCGGGACCGTCCTACGAGCAGTACTTC CADSGPSYEQYF
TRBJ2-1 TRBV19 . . TGTGCCAGTAGTATAGATCAACTAGCCGGTGAGCAGTTCTTC CASSIDQLAGEQFF
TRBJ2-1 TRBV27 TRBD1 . TGTGCCAGCAGTTTAAAAGAAGGACAGGGCTACAATGAGCAGTTCTTC CASSLKEGQGYNEQFF
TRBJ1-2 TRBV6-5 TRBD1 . TGTGCCAGCAGACTCGGGACAGGACCTGGCTACACCTTC CASRLGTGPGYTF
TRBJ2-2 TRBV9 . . TGTGCCAGCAGCGTAGCTACGTACACCGGGGAGCTGTTTTTT CASSVATYTGELFF
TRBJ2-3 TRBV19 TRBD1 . TGTGCCAGTAGTATGAAGCCGGGACAGAGCACAGATACGCAGTATTTT CASSMKPGQSTDTQYF
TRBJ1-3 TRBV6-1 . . TGTGCCAGCAAAGTTGGGGGTTCGGCGGGAAACACCATATATTTT CASKVGGSAGNTIYF
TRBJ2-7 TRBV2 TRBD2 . TGTGCCAGCAGTCGGACTAGCGGCCTCTACGAGCAGTACTTC CASSRTSGLYEQYF
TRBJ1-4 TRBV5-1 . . TGCGCCAGTACCTCGGGGCAGGGTACTAATGAAAAACTGTTTTTT CASTSGQGTNEKLFF
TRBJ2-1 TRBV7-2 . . TGTGCCAGCAGCTTTTTCGGGGATGAGCAGTTCTTC CASSFFGDEQFF
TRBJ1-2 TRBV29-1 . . TGCAGCGTTGAATCGGGGGCCCAGGGTGATATTTACTATGGCTACACCTTC CSVESGAQGDIYYGYTF
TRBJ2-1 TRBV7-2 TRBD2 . TGTGCCAGCAGCTCCTATAGCGGGAGGTTCGATGAGCAGTTCTTC CASSSYSGRFDEQFF
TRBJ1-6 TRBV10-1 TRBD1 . TGCGCCAGCAGTCGACAGGGGTACCTCCAGGCCCTCCACTTT CASSRQGYLQALHF
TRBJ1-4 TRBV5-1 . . TGCGCCAGCAGCTTACAGGGTTCCGATGAAAAACTGTTTTTT CASSLQGSDEKLFF
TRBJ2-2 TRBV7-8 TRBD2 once TGTGCCAGCAGCTTTCTAGCGGGGGAACCCACCGGGGAGCTGTTTTTT CASSFLAGEPTGELFF
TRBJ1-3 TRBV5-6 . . TGTGCCAGCAGCAAGGGCCTTATACTTTCTGGAAACACCATATATTTT CASSKGLILSGNTIYF
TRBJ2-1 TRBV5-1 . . TGCGCCAGCAGCTTAGCGGGTATGTTTATCGATGAGCAGTTCTTC CASSLAGMFIDEQFF
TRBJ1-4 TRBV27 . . TGTGCCAGCAGTTCGGGGGGAGGGCAGCCAGAAAAACTGTTTTTT CASSSGGGQPEKLFF
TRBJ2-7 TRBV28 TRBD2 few TGTGCCAGCAGGGCCAGCGGGGGAAGCTCCTACGAGCAGTACTTC CASRASGGSSYEQYF
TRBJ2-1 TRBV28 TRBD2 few TGTGCCAGCTCTACTTCCGGGACTAGCGGGAGAACTGAGCAGTTCTTC CASSTSGTSGRTEQFF
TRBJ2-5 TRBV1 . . TGCACCAGCAGCCAAGATGGCGGCGGGGGAATTTCAGAGACCCAGTACTTC CTSSQDGGGGISETQYF
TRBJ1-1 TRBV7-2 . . TGTGCCAGCAGCCCTCCCCGGACGTTTATGAACACTGAAGCTTTCTTT CASSPPRTFMNTEAFF
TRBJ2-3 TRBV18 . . TGTGCCAGCTCACCCCCGATGGGAGATACGCAGTATTTT CASSPPMGDTQYF
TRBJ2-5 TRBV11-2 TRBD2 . TGTGCCAGCAGCTTAGTTGGGACTAGCGCCGAAGAGACCCAGTACTTC CASSLVGTSAEETQYF
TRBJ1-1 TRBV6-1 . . TGTGCCAGCAGTCCCAGGGGAAGGGGCACTGAAGCTTTCTTT CASSPRGRGTEAFF
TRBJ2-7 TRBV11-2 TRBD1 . TGTGCCAGCAGCTTCGTGGGACAGGGCGACGAGCAGTACTTC CASSFVGQGDEQYF